The clone carrying this T cell receptor (beta chain) appeared a few times. The data originate from a study of cytomegalovirus exposure and HLA in healthy donors. At the level of the study: About 85 million unique TCR sequences came from HLA-typed donors in an early release.

Primers: 60 Vbeta forward and 13 Jbeta reverse. Libraries were prepared by immunoSEQ multiplex PCR; TCRdb keeps only in-frame clonotypes and omits some of them. The table records about 130,000 clones, 80% of them present only once. V dropped 4 bases and J dropped 4; count of bases not matched to a gene: 3. CDR1 and CDR2 (germline): KGHSH, LQKENI. The CDR3 covers 13 residues. This clonotype was sampled from a man aged 25 to 40 in good health and CMV-seronegative. Specimen: PBMCs. The chain uses TRBV18 and TRBJ2-5; 7 positions agree with TRBD1. This CDR3 reads CASSRQGGETQYF. DNA for the CDR3: TGTGCCAGCTCACGACAGGGTGGAGAGACCCAGTACTTC.